The sequence of this T cell receptor beta chain was determined in a study of blood T cell repertoires in COVID-19. In the study overall: The United States, Italy and Spain were the sources of the acute and convalescent COVID-19 samples.

Per the original data handling: Counts of nucleated cells, estimated from reference gene primer amplification, were obtained. Measured with immunoSEQ multiplex PCR; TCRdb has only the in-frame clones, and not every one. V and J calls and clone size are copied from that table; D and trimming were computed from the DNA. This repertoire shows some 200,000 clones, 80% to 90% found once; its top ten account for around 7.3%. From germline, CDR1 is LGHDT and CDR2 YNNKEL (reference sequence). After removal of 1 base from V and 8 bases from J, the junction contained 6 bases not matched to a gene. CDR3 length: 16 residues.

This chain links TRBV3-1 (or the pseudogene TRBV3-2) with TRBJ2-1; 12 nucleotides agree with TRBD2. Sequenced input: peripheral blood. This clonotype was sampled from a woman aged 45-65 years with active or convalescent COVID-19. The CDR3 region is CASSQGLAGGVDEQFF. The CDR3 nucleotides are TGTGCCAGCAGCCAAGGGCTAGCGGGAGGGGTAGATGAGCAGTTCTTC.